These 10 T cell receptor beta chains share one sample of origin, sequenced in a study of CD8 T cells in ankylosing spondylitis. TCRdb processed the 5' RACE reads anew with MiXCR; each CDR3 protein has one entry. This table has 350,000 to 550,000 distinct CDR3 sequences, about 25% appearing once. Study results and limitations: Within ankylosing spondylitis blood, a TCR beta motif made up of eight or nine highly homologous variants appeared to be characteristic.

These receptors' targets are unknown. The specimen sequenced was blood, either unsorted or a sorted T cell fraction (not recorded which). All receptors come from a male donor with ankylosing spondylitis.

This clonotype showed up just a few times. The CDR3 is CASRGTGGHLGTSGQETQYF. The CDR3 bases are TGTGCCAGCAGGGGGACAGGGGGTCACTTAGGGACTAGCGGACAAGAGACCCAGTACTTC. V usage is TRBV6-2 or TRBV6-3 and J usage is TRBJ2-5; D is tentatively TRBD1 or TRBD2 (11 bases each). Germline-derived CDR1 and CDR2 are MNHEY and SVGEGT. The CDR3 covers 20 residues. Trimming took 6 bases from V and 2 from J, leaving 31 bases between them.

The chain uses TRBV6-2 or TRBV6-3 and TRBJ2-3; TRBD2 might be the D (5 bases). Trimming took 0 bases from V and 3 from J, leaving 13 bases between them. The CDR3 sequence is 16 residues long. Germline V gene lookup returns CDR1 MNHEY and CDR2 SVGEGT. CDR3 amino acids: CASSYSARAATDTQYF. The CDR3 DNA reads as TGTGCCAGCAGTTACTCGGCGAGGGCCGCGACAGATACGCAGTATTTT.

The chain couples TRBV7-2 to TRBJ2-3; D gene ambiguous. CDR3 length: 15 residues. CDR1 and CDR2 from the germline V gene are SGHTA and FQGNSA. V dropped 6 bases and J dropped 3 bases, with 16 bases sitting between them. The DNA of the CDR3 is TGTGCCAGCAGATATAGTGGGGTTCAAACAGATACGCAGTATTTT. As protein: CASRYSGVQTDTQYF.

This clonotype was picked up many times. The rearrangement uses TRBV12-3 or TRBV12-4 and TRBJ1-4; TRBD1 agrees at 8 bases. After removal of 6 bases from V and 8 bases from J, the junction contained 5 bases not matched to a gene. The CDR3 is made up of 13 amino acids. CDR3 protein: CASSQGAGEKLFF. The CDR3 DNA reads as TGTGCCAGCAGCCAGGGGGCTGGAGAAAAACTGTTTTTT.

The sample holds a few counts of this clonotype. This rearrangement joins TRBV20-1 to TRBJ2-5; 7 nucleotides align to TRBD1. Germline V gene data show CDR1 as DFQATT and CDR2 as SNEGSKA (reference sequence). The CDR3 covers 14 residues. V lost 3 bases to trimming and J lost 2 bases; unmatched junction nucleotides: 6. CDR3 sequence: CSASRQGAQETQYF. Here the CDR3 DNA reads TGCAGTGCTAGCCGACAGGGAGCTCAAGAGACCCAGTACTTC.

V gene TRBV15 combines with J gene TRBJ2-3; D call uncertain. V was shortened by 1 base and J by 4 bases, with 15 bases between the two germline ends. In germline, CDR1 is LNHNV, CDR2 YYDKDF (reference sequence). The CDR3 length is 16 residues. The CDR3 spells CATSRVGSSYADTQYF. The CDR3 DNA reads TGTGCCACCAGCAGAGTCGGTAGCAGCTACGCAGATACGCAGTATTTT.

This clonotype was recorded a few times. V is TRBV10-3 and J is TRBJ1-2, with a tentative D call TRBD1 (6 bases). The ends were cut back, 11 bases at V and 8 bases at J, with 24 bases in the middle. This CDR3 is built from 14 residues. Germline values: CDR1 ENHRY, CDR2 SYGVKD. The CDR3 nucleotides read TGTGCCGGACGCCGTGGGCAGGGGTCTGAGGGCTACACCTTC. Residues: CAGRRGQGSEGYTF.

This chain connects TRBV29-1 to TRBJ1-3; perhaps TRBD1 as D (6 bases). The V end was cut by 3 bases, the J end by 0 bases, with 9 bases between. This CDR3 has 14 amino acids. Looked up from germline, CDR1 is SQVTM and CDR2 is ANQGSEA. CDR3 in DNA: TGCAGCGTTGATAAGGGGGGCTCTGGAAACACCATATATTTT. Protein: CSVDKGGSGNTIYF.

This clonotype appeared a few times. A much larger clone differs by one base, so this may be a read error. The chain uses TRBV9 and TRBJ2-3; D gene ambiguous. The V and J ends lost 0 bases and 0 bases respectively, with 5 bases between them. Germline V gives CDR1 SGDLS, CDR2 YYNGEE. The CDR3 length is 14 residues. CDR3 amino acids: CASSVGASTDTQYF. CDR3 nucleotide sequence: TGTGCCAGCAGCGTAGGCGCTAGCACAGATACGCAGTATTTT. The full variable domain, its missing parts supplied by reference TRBV9 and TRBJ2-3, is DSGVTQTPKHLITATGQRVTLRCSPRSGDLSVYWYQQSLDQGLQFLIQYYNGEERAKGNILERFSAQQFPDLHSELNLSSLELGDSALYFCASSVGASTDTQYFGPGTRLTVL.

The rearrangement joins TRBV11-2 to TRBJ2-2; no clear D. Trimming shortened V by 5 bases and J by 6 bases, and 7 bases separated the two germline ends. The CDR3 spans 12 residues. The V gene's germline CDR1 is SGHAT and CDR2 FQNNGV. CDR3 bases: TGTGCCAGCAGCACTGCTGCCGGGGAGCTGTTTTTT. This translates into CASSTAAGELFF.